This T cell receptor (beta chain) was observed in a study of cytomegalovirus exposure and HLA in healthy donors. On the study more broadly: When over 300 donors were genotyped, about 86% of them were found to fall in the Caucasian-associated ancestry cluster.

Each of the donors was a healthy bone marrow donor. Researchers ran the PCR with 60 Vbeta and 13 Jbeta primers. Profiled with immunoSEQ multiplex PCR; TCRdb holds only in-frame clones, not every one. The sample gives about 170,000 clones, 75% to 90% of which show up once; less than 2.5% is in the top ten. Specimen: PBMCs. The receptor was isolated from a male donor in good health and CMV-seronegative.

CDR3 DNA: TGTGCCAGCAGCCAAAATATTTGGAACACTGAAGCTTTCTTT. Translated, it gives CASSQNIWNTEAFF. The chain carries TRBV14 and TRBJ1-1; D unresolved. The germline CDR1 and CDR2 sequences are SGHDN and FVKESK. The CDR3 contains 14 residues. With 2 bases removed from V and 1 base from J, the gap between germline ends came to 8 bases.